This T cell receptor (beta chain) was captured by sequencing in a study of blood T cell repertoires in COVID-19. About the research overall: COVID-19 samples, acute and convalescent, were from the United States, Italy and Spain. From T cells, B-cell-depleted T cells, or PBMCs came the material, which was cDNA or gDNA.

The CDR3 has 14 residues. J was trimmed by 4 bases and V by 5 bases; bases with no gene match: 4. CDR1 and CDR2 (germline): SNHLY, FYNNEI. In the authors' methods: By means of reference gene primer amplification, nucleated cell counts were estimated. TCRdb keeps only in-frame clones here, not all; method: immunoSEQ multiplex PCR. V, J and clone size reflect that table, while D and trimming were determined from the DNA. The sample holds some 370,000 clones, roughly 90% seen once. The receptor comes from a man aged 35 to 55 with acute or convalescent COVID-19. V is TRBV2 and J is TRBJ1-2, with 10 bases that match TRBD1. The sequenced material came from peripheral blood. For the CDR3, the DNA is TGTGCCAGCAGTCCCGACAGGGGGCCCTATGGCTACACCTTC. Translated, it gives CASSPDRGPYGYTF.